This T cell receptor (beta chain) was captured in a study of metastatic and nonmetastatic thyroid tumors (dated by TCRdb to 2018 to 2020). For the study in its entirety: For patients with malignant and with benign thyroid disease, the researchers compared repertoires between peripheral blood samples and tumor or nodule tissue samples.

V and J are truncated by 1 base and 4 bases respectively, leaving an intervening sequence of 5 bases. Sequences SGHDT (CDR1) and YYEEEE (CDR2) are obtained from the germline V gene. From the cysteine through the phenylalanine, the CDR3 covers 12 amino acids. CDR3 DNA only is kept here, 36 bases in frame from base 1. The library was generated by PCR. The sequencing machine was an Illumina HiSeq 4000. High-throughput sequencing was used to profile the TCR beta-chain CDR3 region of every patient. The authors' analysis ran thus. The researchers built a classifier to tell apart papillary thyroid cancer patients with distant metastasis, based on CDR3 differences among clinicopathological groups. The Shannon index was used to assess repertoire diversity, and the Morisita-Horn index was used to assess tumor-blood repertoire similarity. The raw public data were reprocessed by TCRdb itself: fastp quality trimming at Q25, MiXCR clonotype calling, in-frame beta chains only. TCRdb's processing, not the study's, gives the V and J calls here. The sample table contains 10,000 to 15,000 clones; only one count was recorded for around a quarter of them. The top ten clones comprise about 20% of the sample.

Before undergoing thyroid surgery, none of the patients had been given any kind of treatment. Patient clinical samples collected from about 2011 to 2018 were retrospectively analysed using T-cell receptor beta sequencing. Results and caveats for the whole study, not just this receptor: In both blood and tumor samples, TCR beta diversity was reported to be significantly higher in malignant tumors than in benign nodules.

This clone has at least ten counts. Its antigen target is currently unknown. Within one base of it there is no much larger clone, and no base qualities were kept. This sequence uses TRBV5-6 and TRBJ1-1, with an unclear D gene assignment. Sequencing was carried out using tumor tissue. The clonotype comes from a female donor with papillary thyroid cancer or a benign thyroid nodule (not recorded which). Some clones in this sample may be carry-over from other donors' samples. CDR3 sequence: CASSLRGTEAFF. Read as DNA, the sequence is TGTGCCAGCAGCTTGCGGGGCACTGAAGCTTTCTTT.